These T cell receptor beta chains were read from a single sample in a study of blood T cell repertoires in COVID-19. Assay used: immunoSEQ multiplex PCR; TCRdb lists only in-frame clones, some missing. The table includes 350,000 to 450,000 clones, about four fifths detected once. The sequenced sample consisted of PBMCs or T cells enriched from blood (not recorded which). The receptor source for this set is a woman between 50 and 59 years old who had recovered from COVID-19. Both conserved end residues are trimmed from each CDR3. D genes are given only for firm matches.

V gene	CDR3 length	J gene	D gene	CDR3 protein
TRBV3-1/TRBV3-2	12	TRBJ1-4	-	ASSGRGSSEKLF
TRBV5-1	9	TRBJ2-2	-	ASMSTGELF
TRBV5-4	11	TRBJ2-7	-	ASSLGLNYEQY
TRBV19	12	TRBJ1-2	-	ASSISSSYYGYT
TRBV12-3/TRBV12-4	11	TRBJ1-1	-	ASSFQGNTEAF
TRBV20-1	11	TRBJ2-3	TRBD2	SASHSGADTQY
TRBV18	13	TRBJ2-1	TRBD1	ASSPGTGSYNEQF
TRBV5-6	12	TRBJ1-4	TRBD1	ASSFLPGGEKLF
TRBV6-5	12	TRBJ1-5	-	ASSQDRLGQPQH
TRBV19	14	TRBJ1-3	-	ASSMEGGRLGNTIY
TRBV6-6	11	TRBJ2-2	-	ASSYGGTGELF
TRBV27	12	TRBJ2-2	TRBD1	ASRTGLVTGELF
TRBV29-1	11	TRBJ1-1	TRBD1	SVARGRDTEAF
TRBV4-2	12	TRBJ1-2	-	ASSQRVLNYGYT
TRBV5-4	14	TRBJ1-2	-	ASSLGVGADRYGYT
TRBV7-7	14	TRBJ2-2	TRBD2	ASSLDGGGNTGELF
TRBV5-1	12	TRBJ2-2	-	ASSFGANTGELF
TRBV7-9	12	TRBJ1-2	TRBD1	ASSRTGEGRGYT
TRBV27	16	TRBJ2-2	TRBD1	ASSLSLRQGLITGELF
TRBV19	15	TRBJ2-1	TRBD2	ASSSPGTSGSLNEQF
TRBV15	13	TRBJ1-5	-	ATSRVSGTLQPQH
TRBV5-4	13	TRBJ1-2	-	ASSQDSHTNYGYT
TRBV15	14	TRBJ1-6	TRBD1	ATSRDRTGGRSPLH
TRBV5-4	14	TRBJ2-2	-	ASSRTGYESSGELF
TRBV7-8	12	TRBJ1-2	-	ASSQGSGLSGYT
TRBV28	13	TRBJ1-5	-	ASSLGGAGNQPQH
TRBV7-9	11	TRBJ1-1	-	ASSQGRNTEAF
TRBV7-9	13	TRBJ1-2	-	ASSLARQGSRGYT
TRBV29-1	13	TRBJ2-2	TRBD2	SVTQAGGPIGELF
TRBV28	11	TRBJ1-2	-	ASETGRNYGYT
TRBV7-6	11	TRBJ2-2	-	ASSLRESGELF
TRBV5-5	10	TRBJ2-3	-	ASSPRPDTQY
TRBV5-1	13	TRBJ1-2	TRBD1	ASSAEQGSSYGYT
TRBV5-6	13	TRBJ1-2	TRBD1	ASSRDPGQGYGYT
TRBV6-5	11	TRBJ1-4	-	ASNRQGKEKLF
TRBV9	14	TRBJ1-2	TRBD1	ASSVDWTGPLYGYT
TRBV20-1	10	TRBJ2-7	-	SASAGAYEQY
TRBV2	13	TRBJ1-5	-	ASKGYGGRYQPQH
TRBV6-2/TRBV6-3	11	TRBJ1-2	-	ASSYGRRGSYT
TRBV4-2	16	TRBJ2-2	TRBD2	ASSRGLAGALNTGELF
TRBV12-3/TRBV12-4	11	TRBJ1-2	TRBD1	ATSRTGLYGYT
TRBV2	11	TRBJ2-7	-	ASRPESSYEQY
TRBV4-1	13	TRBJ1-5	TRBD1	ASSHLGQGNQPQH
TRBV3-1/TRBV3-2	9	TRBJ1-1	-	ASSQDGEAF
TRBV6-2/TRBV6-3	11	TRBJ1-2	-	ASSQGIGYGYT
TRBV7-9	14	TRBJ1-3	-	ASSYSDRLSGNTIY
TRBV4-2	15	TRBJ2-2	-	ASSQETGDPNTGELF
TRBV6-1	12	TRBJ1-2	-	ASSEAHPGHGYT
TRBV20-1	9	TRBJ1-2	-	SAWGQVGYT
TRBV2	13	TRBJ2-2	TRBD2	ASSLFSGGAGELF
TRBV9	11	TRBJ1-3	-	ASRASSGNTIY
TRBV19	12	TRBJ2-1	TRBD1	ASSTGTEDNEQF
TRBV30	15	TRBJ2-2	TRBD1	AWSARLGTANTGELF
TRBV5-1	13	TRBJ2-1	TRBD1	ASSSSGTDYNEQF
TRBV7-9	12	TRBJ1-2	TRBD1	ASSLAGQVYGYT